Sequencing of this T cell receptor beta chain was carried out in a study of shared clonotypes between healthy human individuals. Germline V CDR1 and CDR2: KGHSH, LQKENI. V was cut by 2 bases and J by 3 bases, with 10 bases left in between. The CDR3 sequence is 14 residues long. General study results and limits: Larger estimated richness was generally seen in naive subsets than in memory subsets.

For this clone: Antigen specificity is unknown. The same CDR3 also results from other DNA sequences found in this sample.

Measured with immunoSEQ multiplex PCR; TCRdb has only the in-frame clones, and not every one. The profile shows some 2,500,000 clones, under 95% of them singletons. The clonotype comes from a man between 18 and 35 years old in good health. Some clones in this sample may be carry-over from other donors' samples. The chain uses TRBV18 and TRBJ1-1, with D perhaps matching TRBD1 (5 bases). The specimen sequenced was naive CD4+ T cells from PBMCs. Subset defined: CD45RA+ positively selected. The CDR3 is CASSPSGGDTEAFF. CDR3 DNA: TGTGCCAGCTCACCAAGCGGGGGGGACACTGAAGCTTTCTTT. Variable domain in full (rest from reference TRBV18 and TRBJ1-1): NAGVMQNPRHLVRRRGQEARLRCSPMKGHSHVYWYRQLPEEGLKFMVYLQKENIIDESGMPKERFSAEFPKEGPSILRIQQVVRGDSAAYFCASSPSGGDTEAFFGQGTRLTVV.